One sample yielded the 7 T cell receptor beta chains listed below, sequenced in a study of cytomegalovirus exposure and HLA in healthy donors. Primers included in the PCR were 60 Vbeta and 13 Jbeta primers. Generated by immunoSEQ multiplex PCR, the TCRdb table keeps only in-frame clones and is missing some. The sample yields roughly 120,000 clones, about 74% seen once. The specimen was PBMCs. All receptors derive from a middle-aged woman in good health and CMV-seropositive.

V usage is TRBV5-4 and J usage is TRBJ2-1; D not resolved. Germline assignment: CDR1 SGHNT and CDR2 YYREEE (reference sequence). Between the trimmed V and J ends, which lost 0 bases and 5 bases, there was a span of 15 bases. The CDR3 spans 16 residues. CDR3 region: CASSLGAQRLHNEQFF. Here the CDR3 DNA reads TGTGCCAGCAGCTTGGGAGCCCAGCGCTTACACAATGAGCAGTTCTTC.

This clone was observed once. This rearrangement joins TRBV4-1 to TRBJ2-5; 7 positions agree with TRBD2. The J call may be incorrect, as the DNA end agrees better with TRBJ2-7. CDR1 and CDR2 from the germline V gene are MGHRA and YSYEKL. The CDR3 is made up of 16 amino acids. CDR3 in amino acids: CASSQEAGLSAYEQYF. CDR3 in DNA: TGCGCCAGCAGCCAAGAAGCGGGACTGAGTGCCTACGAGCAGTACTTC.

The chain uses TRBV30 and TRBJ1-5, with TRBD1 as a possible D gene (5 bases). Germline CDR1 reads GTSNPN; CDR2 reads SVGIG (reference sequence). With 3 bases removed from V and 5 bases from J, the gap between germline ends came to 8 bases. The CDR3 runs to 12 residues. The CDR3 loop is CAWRGEDQPQHF. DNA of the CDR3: TGTGCCTGGAGAGGGGAGGATCAGCCCCAGCATTTT.

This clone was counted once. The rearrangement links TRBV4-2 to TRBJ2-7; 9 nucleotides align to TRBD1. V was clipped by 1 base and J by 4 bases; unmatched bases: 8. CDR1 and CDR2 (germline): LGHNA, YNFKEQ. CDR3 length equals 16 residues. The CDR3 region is CASSQVEVDRGYEQYF. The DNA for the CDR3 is TGTGCCAGCAGCCAAGTGGAGGTCGACAGGGGGTACGAGCAGTACTTC.

The CDR3 sequence is CSVGTGWGGQPQHF. Here the CDR3 DNA reads TGCAGCGTGGGAACAGGGTGGGGCGGTCAGCCCCAGCATTTT. The gene calls are TRBV29-1 and TRBJ1-5; D might be TRBD1 (6 bases). Germline loops: CDR1 SQVTM, CDR2 ANQGSEA. The CDR3 is 14 amino acids. Between the trimmed V and J ends, which lost 6 bases and 6 bases, there was a span of 18 bases.

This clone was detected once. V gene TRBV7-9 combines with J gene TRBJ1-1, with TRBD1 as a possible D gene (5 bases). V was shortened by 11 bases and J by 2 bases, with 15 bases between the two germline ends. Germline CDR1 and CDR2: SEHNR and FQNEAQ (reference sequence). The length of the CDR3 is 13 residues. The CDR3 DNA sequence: TGTGCCGGCGGGGCTGATCTAAACACTGAAGCTTTCTTT. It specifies CAGGADLNTEAFF.

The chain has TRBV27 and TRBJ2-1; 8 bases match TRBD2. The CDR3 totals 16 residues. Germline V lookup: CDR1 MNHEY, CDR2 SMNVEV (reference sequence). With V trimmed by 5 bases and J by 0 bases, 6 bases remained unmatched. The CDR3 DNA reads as TGTGCCAGCAGTCCCCGGCTAGCGGGCTCCTACAATGAGCAGTTCTTC. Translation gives CASSPRLAGSYNEQFF.